The next 5 T cell receptor beta chains were all read from a single sample in a study of CD8 T cells in ankylosing spondylitis. TCRdb reprocessed the 5' RACE reads with MiXCR, giving one entry per CDR3 protein. This sample yields around 300,000 distinct CDR3 sequences, of which about 9.9% are seen a single time; 8% to 9.5% belongs to the top ten. The material sequenced was blood, either unsorted or a sorted T cell fraction (not recorded which). The receptors were gathered from a female donor with ankylosing spondylitis or in good health (not recorded which).

This chain uses TRBV20-1 with TRBJ2-1; D remains unclear. V lost 6 bases and J lost 10, with 10 bases in between. Per germline, CDR1 DFQATT and CDR2 SNEGSKA (reference sequence). The length of the CDR3 is 10 residues. This CDR3 is CSARADEQFF. The CDR3 bases are TGCAGTGCCCGCGCGGACGAGCAGTTCTTC.

This clonotype came up many times. CDR3 coding DNA: TGTGCCACCAGCATAGGATCAACAGGGGAAAATGGCTACACCTTC. This sequence encodes CATSIGSTGENGYTF. The chain recombines TRBV15 with TRBJ1-2, with TRBD1 matching over 7 bases. V was pared by 4 bases and J by 6 bases, with 11 bases of the junction left unmatched. CDR3 length: 15 residues. The germline CDR1 and CDR2 sequences are LNHNV and YYDKDF (reference sequence). Using reference TRBV15 and TRBJ1-2 for the parts outside the CDR3, the full variable domain is DAMVIQNPRYQVTQFGKPVTLSCSQTLNHNVMYWYQQKSSQAPKLLFHYYDKDFNNEADTPDNFQSRRPNTSFCFLDIRSPGLGDTAMYLCATSIGSTGENGYTFGSGTRLTVV.

This clonotype has ten or more counts. V is TRBV6-1 and J is TRBJ1-5; D unclear. Trimming pared 8 bases from V and 0 bases from J, leaving 23 bases between. The CDR3 is 18 residues long. CDR1 and CDR2 from the germline V gene are MNHNS and SASEGT. CDR3 residues: CASSTEHLQGYSNQPQHF. CDR3 nucleotide sequence: TGTGCCAGCTCTACCGAGCACCTACAAGGTTATAGCAATCAGCCCCAGCATTTT.

This clonotype was seen many times. This sequence joins TRBV5-1 and TRBJ2-3, with 7 bases that match TRBD1. The junction had 7 bases not matched to a gene; V was cut back by 4 bases and J by 2 bases. The CDR3 is 15 amino acids. Germline loops: CDR1 SGHRS, CDR2 YFSETQ. CDR3 loop: CASSPWTGTTDTQYF. Here the CDR3 DNA reads TGCGCCAGCAGCCCTTGGACAGGTACCACAGATACGCAGTATTTT.

This clonotype was found many times. The J gene is TRBJ1-1, the V gene TRBV10-3, with D perhaps TRBD1 (6 bases). This CDR3 comprises 15 residues. Germline CDR1 and CDR2: ENHRY and SYGVKD. V lost 0 bases, J lost 5 bases, and 13 bases lay in between. This CDR3 is CAISESGQWGTEAFF. As DNA, the CDR3 is TGTGCCATCAGTGAGTCCGGACAGTGGGGGACTGAAGCTTTCTTT.